The present entry profiles one T cell receptor (beta chain) with its context. The target antigen is unknown. The CDR3 consists of 15 residues. Trimming pared 6 bases from V and 4 bases from J, leaving 16 bases between. Germline V gives CDR1 MDHEN, CDR2 SYDVKM. Here immunoSEQ multiplex PCR was the method, and the copy in TCRdb shows in-frame clones only, minus some. Found here are some 1 million clones, 70% to 80% of them singletons; the top ten hold nearly 1.5%. The sample comes from a study of shared clonotypes between healthy human individuals. Findings of the study overall: When naive CD4 clonotypes were compared across a handful of donors, around 4.6% were shared. Among donors, the sharing of clonotypes was expected to be influenced by sequencing depth.

Sequenced: memory CD4+ T cells sorted from blood. The subset was: CD45RA-negative fraction. This chain uses TRBV28 with TRBJ2-1, with D unresolved. The sequence came from a man aged 18 to 30 in good health. The CDR3 spells CASSLTLQLYNEQFF. The CDR3 region has the DNA TGTGCCAGCAGCCTGACACTCCAATTATACAATGAGCAGTTCTTC.